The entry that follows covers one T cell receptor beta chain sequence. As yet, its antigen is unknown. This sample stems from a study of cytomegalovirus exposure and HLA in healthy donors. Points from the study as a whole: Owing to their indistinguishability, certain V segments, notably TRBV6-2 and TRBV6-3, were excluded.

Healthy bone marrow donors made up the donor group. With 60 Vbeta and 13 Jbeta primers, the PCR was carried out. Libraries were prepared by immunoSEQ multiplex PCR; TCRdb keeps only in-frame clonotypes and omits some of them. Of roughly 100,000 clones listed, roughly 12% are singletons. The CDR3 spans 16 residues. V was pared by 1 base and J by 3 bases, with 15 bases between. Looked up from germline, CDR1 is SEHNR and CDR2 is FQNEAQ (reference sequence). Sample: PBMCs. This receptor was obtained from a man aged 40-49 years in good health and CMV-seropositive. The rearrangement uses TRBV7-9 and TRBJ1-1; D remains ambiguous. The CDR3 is CASSLGVTEVDTEAFF. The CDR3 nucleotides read TGTGCCAGCAGCTTAGGGGTGACTGAGGTGGACACTGAAGCTTTCTTT.